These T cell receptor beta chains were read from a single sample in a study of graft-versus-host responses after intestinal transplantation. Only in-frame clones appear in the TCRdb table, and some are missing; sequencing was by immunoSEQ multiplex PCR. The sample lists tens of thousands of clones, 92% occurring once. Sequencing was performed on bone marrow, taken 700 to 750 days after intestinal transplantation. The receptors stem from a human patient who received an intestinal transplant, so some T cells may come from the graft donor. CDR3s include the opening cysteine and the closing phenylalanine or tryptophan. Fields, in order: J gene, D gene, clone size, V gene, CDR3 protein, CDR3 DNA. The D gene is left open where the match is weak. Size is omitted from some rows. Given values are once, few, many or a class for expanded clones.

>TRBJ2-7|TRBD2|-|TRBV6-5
CASSYETSGYEQYF
TGTGCCAGCAGTTACGAGACTAGCGGATACGAGCAGTACTTC
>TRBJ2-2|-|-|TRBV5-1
CASSPVAGSDGELFF
TGCGCCAGCAGCCCCGTGGCAGGGAGCGACGGGGAGCTGTTTTTT
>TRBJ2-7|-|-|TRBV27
CASSLGSGIWYEQYF
TGTGCCAGCAGTTTGGGTTCAGGGATCTGGTACGAGCAGTACTTC
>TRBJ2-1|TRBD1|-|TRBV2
CASRRPGQGAYEQFF
TGTGCCAGCAGACGACCGGGACAGGGGGCATATGAGCAGTTCTTC
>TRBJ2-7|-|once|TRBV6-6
CASSYRREQYF
TGTGCCAGCAGTTATAGAAGGGAGCAGTACTTC
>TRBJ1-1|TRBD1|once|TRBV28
CASIDKGASAEAFF
TGTGCCAGCATTGATAAGGGGGCTTCGGCTGAAGCTTTCTTT
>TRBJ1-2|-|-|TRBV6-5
CASSYSKLTHPIF
TGTGCCAGCAGTTACTCGAAACTAACGCATCCAATTTTC
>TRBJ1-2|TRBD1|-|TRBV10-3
CAIRGTGGPNYGYTF
TGTGCCATCAGGGGGACAGGGGGTCCCAACTATGGCTACACCTTC
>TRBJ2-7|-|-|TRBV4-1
CASSQDLGYEQYF
TGCGCCAGCAGCCAAGATCTCGGTTACGAGCAGTACTTC
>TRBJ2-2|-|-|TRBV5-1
CASSSQGANTGELFF
TGCGCCAGCAGCTCACAGGGAGCGAACACCGGGGAGCTGTTTTTT
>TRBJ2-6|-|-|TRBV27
CASSITSSGANVLTF
TGTGCCAGCAGTATCACGTCTTCTGGGGCCAACGTCCTGACTTTC
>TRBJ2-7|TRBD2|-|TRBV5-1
CASSLSGTSGSSYEQYF
TGCGCCAGCAGCTTGTCAGGGACTAGCGGGAGCTCCTACGAGCAGTACTTC
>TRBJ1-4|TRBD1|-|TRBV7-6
CASSRQGSPPSFIDF
TGTGCCAGCAGTCGACAGGGGTCACCTCCCTCTTTTATCGATTTT
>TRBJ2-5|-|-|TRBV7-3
CASSRAAVQETQYF
TGTGCCAGCAGCAGAGCGGCGGTACAGGAGACCCAGTACTTC
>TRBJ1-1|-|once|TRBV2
CASILQANTEAFF
TGTGCCAGCATTTTACAGGCGAACACTGAAGCTTTCTTT
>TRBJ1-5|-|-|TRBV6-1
CASSEARLGGGQPQHF
TGTGCCAGCAGTGAAGCGCGTCTCGGGGGGGGTCAGCCCCAGCATTTT
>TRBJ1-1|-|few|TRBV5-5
CASSLTRDTEAFF
TGTGCCAGCAGCTTGACGAGGGACACTGAAGCTTTCTTT
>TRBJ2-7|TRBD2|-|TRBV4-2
CASSPSGRFYEQYF
TGTGCCAGCAGCCCCAGCGGGAGATTCTACGAGCAGTACTTC
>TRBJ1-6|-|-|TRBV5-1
CASSLARGGSYNSPLHF
TGCGCCAGCAGCTTGGCCCGTGGAGGCTCCTATAATTCACCCCTCCACTTT
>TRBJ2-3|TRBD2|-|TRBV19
CASSSRLAGGSDTQYF
TGTGCCAGTAGTAGCCGACTAGCGGGAGGGTCAGATACGCAGTATTTT
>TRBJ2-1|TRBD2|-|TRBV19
CASSEPGGAGGEQFF
TGTGCCAGTAGTGAGCCGGGAGGGGCTGGGGGTGAGCAGTTCTTC
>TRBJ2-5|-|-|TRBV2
CASELTTDRVYQETQYF
TGTGCCAGCGAGTTAACTACCGATAGAGTGTACCAAGAGACCCAGTACTTC
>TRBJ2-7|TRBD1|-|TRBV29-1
CSVRDSSYEQYF
TGCAGCGTAAGGGACAGCTCCTACGAGCAGTACTTC
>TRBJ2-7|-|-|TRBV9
CASSVDLSRGEQYF
TGTGCCAGCAGCGTAGACCTCAGCCGGGGCGAGCAGTACTTC
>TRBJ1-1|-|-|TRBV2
CASSWDDIEAFF
TGTGCCAGCAGCTGGGACGACATTGAAGCTTTCTTT
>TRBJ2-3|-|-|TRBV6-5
CASSPGLPGTDTQYF
TGTGCCAGCAGCCCCGGGCTCCCTGGCACAGATACGCAGTATTTT
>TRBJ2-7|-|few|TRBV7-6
CASSSGTYEQYF
TGTGCCAGCAGTTCGGGTACCTACGAGCAGTACTTC
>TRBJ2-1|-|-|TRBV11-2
CASSLEQGRYNEQFF
TGTGCCAGCAGCTTAGAGCAGGGACGGTACAATGAGCAGTTCTTC
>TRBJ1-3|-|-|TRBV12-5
CASGLAGPYSGNTIYF
TGTGCTAGTGGTTTGGCAGGACCGTACTCTGGAAACACCATATATTTT
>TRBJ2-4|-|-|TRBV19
CASRTAPYGDIQYF
TGTGCCAGTAGGACGGCCCCTTACGGGGACATTCAGTACTTC
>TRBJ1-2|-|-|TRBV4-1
CASSHGVNYGYTF
TGCGCCAGCAGCCATGGGGTCAACTATGGCTACACCTTC
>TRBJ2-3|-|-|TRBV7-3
CASSFGTSADTQYF
TGTGCCAGCAGCTTCGGGACATCTGCGGATACGCAGTATTTT
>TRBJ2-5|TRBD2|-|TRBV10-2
CASKGGGDQETQYF
TGCGCCAGCAAAGGCGGGGGAGACCAAGAGACCCAGTACTTC
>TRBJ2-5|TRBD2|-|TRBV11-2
CASSPAGTSAETQYF
TGTGCCAGCAGCCCCGCCGGGACTAGCGCGGAGACCCAGTACTTC
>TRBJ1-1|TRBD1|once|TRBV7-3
CASSLFPTGDSNTEAFF
TGTGCCAGCAGCCTATTCCCTACAGGGGACTCGAACACTGAAGCTTTCTTT
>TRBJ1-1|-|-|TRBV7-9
CASSLSPEVNTEAFF
TGTGCCAGCAGCTTATCGCCTGAAGTGAACACTGAAGCTTTCTTT
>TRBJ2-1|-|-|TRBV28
CASRPDRNYNEQFF
TGTGCCAGCAGACCTGACAGAAATTACAATGAGCAGTTCTTC
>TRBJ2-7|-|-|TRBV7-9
CASSPRQRSYEQYF
TGTGCCAGCAGCCCGCGACAGAGATCCTACGAGCAGTACTTC
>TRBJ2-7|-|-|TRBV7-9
CASSLVSPYEQYF
TGTGCCAGCAGCTTAGTTAGTCCGTACGAGCAGTACTTC
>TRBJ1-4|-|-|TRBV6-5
CASSPTTGANEKLFF
TGTGCCAGCAGTCCGACGACAGGAGCTAATGAAAAACTGTTTTTT
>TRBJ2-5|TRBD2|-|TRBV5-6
CASSLERGGLETQYF
TGTGCCAGCAGCTTGGAGCGGGGGGGCCTGGAGACCCAGTACTTC